What follows describes a single TCR beta chain. The CDR3 runs to 13 residues. The V end lost 2 bases, the J end lost 5 bases, and 10 bases lay between the germline ends. The germline V gene has CDR1 MNHEY and CDR2 SMNVEV (reference sequence). Per the original data handling: Reference gene primers were amplified, and this amplification served to estimate nucleated cell counts. TCRdb's copy holds only in-frame clones and misses some; the assay was immunoSEQ multiplex PCR. V and J calls plus clone size are reproduced from that table; the DNA served to infer D and trimming. This sample yields fewer than 300,000 clones, of which around 90% are seen a single time; about 8.5% belongs to the top ten. The sample originates from a study of blood T cell repertoires in COVID-19. The overall study: The study drew acute and convalescent COVID-19 samples from the United States, Italy and Spain. PBMCs, B-cell-depleted T cells, or T cells were the source of the cDNA or gDNA that made up the material.

V is TRBV27 and J is TRBJ2-7; D uncertain. What was sequenced was peripheral blood. This clonotype originated in a young man with active or convalescent COVID-19. CDR3 protein: CASSLRDLHEQYF. The CDR3 nucleotides are TGTGCCAGCAGTTTACGAGATCTCCACGAGCAGTACTTC.